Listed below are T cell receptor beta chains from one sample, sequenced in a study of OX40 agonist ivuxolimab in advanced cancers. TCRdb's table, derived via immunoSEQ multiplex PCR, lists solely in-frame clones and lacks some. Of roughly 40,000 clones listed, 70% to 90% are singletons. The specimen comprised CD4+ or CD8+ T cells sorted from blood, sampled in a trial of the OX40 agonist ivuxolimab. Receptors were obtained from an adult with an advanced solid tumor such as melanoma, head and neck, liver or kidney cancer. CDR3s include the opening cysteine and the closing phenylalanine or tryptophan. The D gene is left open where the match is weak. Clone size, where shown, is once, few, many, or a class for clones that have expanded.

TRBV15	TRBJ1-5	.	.	TGTGCCACCTGCCGGGACCGCAATCAGCCCCAGCATTTT	CATCRDRNQPQHF
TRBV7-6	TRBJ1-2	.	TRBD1	TGTGCCAGCAGCTTAGGGGGGGCCAGGGGGCCATATGGCTACACCTTC	CASSLGGARGPYGYTF
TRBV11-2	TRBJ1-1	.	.	TGTGCCAGCAGCTTGAAAAACACTGAAGCTTTCTTT	CASSLKNTEAFF
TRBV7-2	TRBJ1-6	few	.	TGTGCCAGCAGCTTAGATACAGGAGGGAATTCACCCCTCCACTTT	CASSLDTGGNSPLHF
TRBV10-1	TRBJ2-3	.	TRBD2	TGCGCCAGCAGTGTGGGGCGGGGGGGCCAAGATACGCAGTATTTT	CASSVGRGGQDTQYF
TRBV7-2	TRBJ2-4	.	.	TGTGCCAGCAGCTTAGGGTCCGGGGGCTTTCAGTACTTC	CASSLGSGGFQYF
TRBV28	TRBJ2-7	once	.	TGTGCCAGCAGTTTAGTCTACGAGCAGTACTTC	CASSLVYEQYF
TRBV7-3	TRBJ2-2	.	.	TGTGCCAGCAGCTTGGGTGACGGGGCGGTCACCGGGGAGCTGTTTTTT	CASSLGDGAVTGELFF
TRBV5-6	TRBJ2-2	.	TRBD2	TGTGCCAGCAGCCGGGGACTAGCGGGGACACACACCGGGGAGCTGTTTTTT	CASSRGLAGTHTGELFF
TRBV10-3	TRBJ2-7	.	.	TGTGCCATCAGTCGGACAAATACCTACGAGCAGTACTTC	CAISRTNTYEQYF
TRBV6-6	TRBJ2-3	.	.	TGTGCCAGCAGTTTTAACACCTTTGGCACAGATACGCAGTATTTT	CASSFNTFGTDTQYF
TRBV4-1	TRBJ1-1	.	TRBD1	TGCGCCAGCAGCCACCCCCGGGACAAAAGGGACAGCACTGAAGCTTTCTTT	CASSHPRDKRDSTEAFF
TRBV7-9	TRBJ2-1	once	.	TGTGCCAGCACCCGGGGGCCCAATGAGCAGTTCTTC	CASTRGPNEQFF
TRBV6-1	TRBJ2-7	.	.	TGTGCCAGCAGTTATGGACGCGAGCAGTACTTC	CASSYGREQYF
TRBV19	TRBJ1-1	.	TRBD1	TGTGCCAGTAGTATGCAGGGGGAGGGCACTGAAGCTTTCTTT	CASSMQGEGTEAFF
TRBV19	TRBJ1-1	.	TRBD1	TGTGCCATTGGGGCCCTTACAGGGGGCGCGACTGAAGCTTTCTTT	CAIGALTGGATEAFF
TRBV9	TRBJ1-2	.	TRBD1	TGTGCCAGCAGCGCGTCGATACAGGGGGTTGATGGCTACACCTTC	CASSASIQGVDGYTF
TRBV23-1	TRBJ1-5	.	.	TGCGCCAGCAGTCAATCGAGCCCTCAGCCCCAGCATTTT	CASSQSSPQPQHF
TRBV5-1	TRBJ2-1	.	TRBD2	TGCGCCAGCAGCTTTAGCGGGGGGGTCCACAATGAGCAGTTCTTC	CASSFSGGVHNEQFF
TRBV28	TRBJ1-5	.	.	TGTGCCAGCAGTTTATGGGATAGCAATCAGCCCCAGCATTTT	CASSLWDSNQPQHF
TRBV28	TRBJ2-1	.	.	TGTGCCAGCAGTTTAAATAGACAGTGGAGCTACAATGAGCAGTTCTTC	CASSLNRQWSYNEQFF
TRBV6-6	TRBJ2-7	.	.	TGTGCCAGCAGGTACGGGTGGGAGCAGTACTTC	CASRYGWEQYF
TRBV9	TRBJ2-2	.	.	TGTGCCAGCAGCGTAGCTCCCTCGGGGGCCACCGGGGAGCTGTTTTTT	CASSVAPSGATGELFF
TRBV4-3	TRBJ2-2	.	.	TGCGCCAGCAGCCAAGGAGGGGGTTGGGGGGAGCTGTTTTTT	CASSQGGGWGELFF
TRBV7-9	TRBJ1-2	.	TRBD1	TGTGCCAGCAGCTTAGGAAGGACAGGGGGCGATGGCTACACCTTC	CASSLGRTGGDGYTF
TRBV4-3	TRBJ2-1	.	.	TGCGCCAGCAGCCAATCAAGCCAGGCTTTTTACAATGAGCAGTTCTTC	CASSQSSQAFYNEQFF
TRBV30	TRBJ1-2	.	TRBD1	TGTGCCTGGAGGACGACAGGGGATGGCAGAGGCTACACCTTC	CAWRTTGDGRGYTF